The 16 T cell receptor beta chains below come from one sample, sequenced in a study of cytomegalovirus exposure and HLA in healthy donors. PCR involved 60 Vbeta and 13 Jbeta primers. Profiling relied on immunoSEQ multiplex PCR, and the TCRdb table lists in-frame clones only, not all of them. The repertoire holds around 170,000 clones, with over 75% as singletons. Sequences were obtained from PBMCs. The receptor source for this set is a woman aged 25 to 45 in good health and CMV-seronegative.

This clone appeared a single time. The rearrangement uses TRBV19 and TRBJ2-7; 9 bases agree with TRBD1. The CDR3 covers 14 residues. The junction had 10 bases not matched to a gene; V was cut back by 7 bases and J by 6 bases. Per germline, CDR1 LNHDA and CDR2 SQIVND (reference sequence). This CDR3 is CASTKGDRDPEQYF. The CDR3 bases are TGTGCCAGTACCAAGGGGGACAGGGACCCCGAGCAGTACTTC.

CDR3 in amino acids: CASSDGTGVSTDTQYF. The DNA of the CDR3 is TGCGCCAGCAGCGACGGGACAGGGGTATCCACAGATACGCAGTATTTT. The rearrangement uses TRBV5-1 and TRBJ2-3; the match to TRBD1 covers 10 bases. V dropped 4 bases and J dropped 2; count of bases not matched to a gene: 7. The length of the CDR3 is 16 residues. The germline gives CDR1 SGHRS, CDR2 YFSETQ.

The rearrangement links TRBV18 to TRBJ1-2, with D possibly matching TRBD1 (5 bases). Trimming left V 1 base short and J 5 bases short, with 5 bases between. This CDR3 is built from 12 residues. Germline V lookup: CDR1 KGHSH, CDR2 LQKENI. The CDR3 nucleotides read TGTGCCAGCTCACCACAGGGGTATGGCTACACCTTC. It translates to CASSPQGYGYTF.

The chain links TRBV2 to TRBJ2-5; possible D gene TRBD1, 5 bases. V lost 4 bases and J 4 bases, leaving 16 bases between the germline ends. The CDR3 spans 15 residues. Germline-derived CDR1 and CDR2 are SNHLY and FYNNEI. The CDR3 region has the DNA TGTGCCAGCAGTGTTCTAGGACAAAGGGCAGAGACCCAGTACTTC. Translation: CASSVLGQRAETQYF.

V gene TRBV11-2 combines with J gene TRBJ1-5; D remains ambiguous. CDR1 SGHAT and CDR2 FQNNGV come from the germline V gene. The CDR3 is made up of 15 amino acids. V was pared by 1 base and J by 0 bases, with 7 bases between. The DNA for the CDR3 is TGTGCCAGCAGCTTAGGTGTCCTTAGCAATCAGCCCCAGCATTTT. Its protein product is CASSLGVLSNQPQHF.

V is TRBV29-1 and J is TRBJ1-1, with 9 bases that match TRBD1. The CDR3 covers 13 residues. Trimming removed 6 bases from V and 4 bases from J; junction bases left unmatched: 6. Germline CDR1 is SQVTM and CDR2 is ANQGSEA. CDR3 coding DNA: TGCAGCGTCGAGGGACAGGGTGGCACTGAAGCTTTCTTT. Amino acid sequence: CSVEGQGGTEAFF.

The chain combines TRBV5-4 with TRBJ2-1, with TRBD1 matching over 9 bases. Germline assignment: CDR1 SGHNT and CDR2 YYREEE (reference sequence). This CDR3 contains 15 residues. V lost 4 bases and J lost 9; bases outside the gene matches: 11. The CDR3 DNA is TGTGCCAGCAGCCCAGGACAGGGGAGGCTAGGTGAGCAGTTCTTC. Its protein is CASSPGQGRLGEQFF.

CDR3 sequence reads: CASSQDRRGRTDTQYF. CDR3 coding DNA: TGCGCCAGCAGCCAAGATCGGAGGGGGCGAACAGATACGCAGTATTTT. V is TRBV4-1 and J is TRBJ2-3; D possibly corresponds to TRBD1 (7 bases). In germline, CDR1 is MGHRA, CDR2 YSYEKL. There are 16 residues in the CDR3. The germline V and J ends were trimmed by 0 bases and 3 bases, with 13 bases remaining between them.

The chain recombines TRBV6-6 with TRBJ1-6; 7 nucleotides match TRBD1. Per the germline V gene, CDR1 is MNHNY and CDR2 is SVGAGI (reference sequence). Trimming removed 5 bases from V and 9 bases from J; junction bases left unmatched: 10. There are 15 residues in the CDR3. The CDR3: CASSLKQGLGSPLHF. In nucleotides, the CDR3 is TGTGCCAGCAGTCTAAAACAGGGGCTGGGTTCACCCCTCCACTTT.

The J gene is TRBJ2-3, the V gene TRBV4-1, with D possibly matching TRBD2 (6 bases). Between the trimmed V and J ends, which lost 4 bases and 2 bases, there was a span of 16 bases. The CDR3 covers 16 residues. Per the germline V gene, CDR1 is MGHRA and CDR2 is YSYEKL. The CDR3 DNA sequence: TGCGCCAGCAGCCCCCGGGACTCCAGGGCCACAGATACGCAGTATTTT. It translates to CASSPRDSRATDTQYF.

The chain recombines TRBV28 with TRBJ2-1; 9 bases fit TRBD2. Germline assignment: CDR1 MDHEN and CDR2 SYDVKM. With V trimmed by 5 bases and J by 7 bases, 9 bases remained unmatched. The CDR3 runs to 15 residues. CDR3 nucleotide sequence: TGTGCCAGCAGTCAGAGGACTAGCGCCAATAATGAGCAGTTCTTC. It codes for CASSQRTSANNEQFF. Together with reference TRBV28 and TRBJ2-1, the CDR3 gives the full variable domain: DVKVTQSSRYLVKRTGEKVFLECVQDMDHENMFWYRQDPGLGLRLIYFSYDVKMKEKGDIPEGYSVSREKKERFSLILESASTNQTSMYLCASSQRTSANNEQFFGPGTRLTVL.

This chain links TRBV20-1 with TRBJ1-1; D unresolved. The length of the CDR3 is 11 residues. V was clipped by 1 base and J by 5 bases, with 5 bases between them. The germline V gene has CDR1 DFQATT and CDR2 SNEGSKA (reference sequence). The CDR3 sequence is CSARVLTEAFF. The DNA for the CDR3 is TGCAGTGCTAGAGTCCTGACTGAAGCTTTCTTT.

The rearrangement links TRBV30 to TRBJ2-3; D is undetermined. V was cut by 7 bases and J by 4 bases, with 12 bases left in between. Germline V gene data show CDR1 as GTSNPN and CDR2 as SVGIG (reference sequence). This CDR3 is 12 amino acids long. The CDR3 here is CASVENSDTQYF. DNA of the CDR3: TGTGCCTCGGTAGAGAATTCAGATACGCAGTATTTT.

V usage is TRBV6-1 and J usage is TRBJ2-3; the D gene is possibly TRBD1 (6 bases). The CDR3 sequence is 15 residues long. Trimming pared 2 bases from V and 2 bases from J, leaving 11 bases between. The germline CDR1 and CDR2 sequences are MNHNS and SASEGT. CDR3 bases: TGTGCCAGCAGTGAATTAAACAGGGTCACAGATACGCAGTATTTT. Amino acid sequence: CASSELNRVTDTQYF.

V and J are TRBV5-1 and TRBJ1-1, with a possible D match to TRBD1 (5 bases). The V gene lost 5 bases and the J gene lost 1 base, with 9 bases spanning the gap. The CDR3 length is 13 residues. Germline CDR1 is SGHRS and CDR2 is YFSETQ. CDR3 DNA sequence: TGCGCCAGCAGACCCGACAGGAACACTGAAGCTTTCTTT. It specifies CASRPDRNTEAFF.

As for this clone: In the same sample, other DNA sequences code for this CDR3. The rearrangement uses TRBV30 and TRBJ2-5; 11 nucleotides align to TRBD2. Germline CDR1 GTSNPN, CDR2 SVGIG (reference sequence). V trimming: 0 bases; J trimming: 5 bases; junction bases outside the gene matches: 5. CDR3 length: 15 amino acids. The CDR3 spells CAWSVSGGAGETQYF. In nucleotides, the CDR3 is TGTGCCTGGAGTGTTAGCGGGGGGGCCGGTGAGACCCAGTACTTC.